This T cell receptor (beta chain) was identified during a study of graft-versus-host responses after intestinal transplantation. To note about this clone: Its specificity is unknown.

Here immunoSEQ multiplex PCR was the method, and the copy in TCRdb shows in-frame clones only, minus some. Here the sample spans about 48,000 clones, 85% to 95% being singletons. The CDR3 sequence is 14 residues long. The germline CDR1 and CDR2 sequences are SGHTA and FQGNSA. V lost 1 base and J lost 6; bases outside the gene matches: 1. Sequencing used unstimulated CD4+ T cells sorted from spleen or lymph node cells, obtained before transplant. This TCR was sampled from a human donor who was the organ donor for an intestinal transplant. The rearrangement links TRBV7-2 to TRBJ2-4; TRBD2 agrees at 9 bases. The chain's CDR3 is CASSLGTSVNIQYF. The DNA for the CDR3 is TGTGCCAGCAGCTTAGGGACTAGCGTAAACATTCAGTACTTC.